This T cell receptor (beta chain) comes out of a study of blood T cell repertoires in COVID-19. The CDR3 contains 11 residues. V was shortened by 8 bases and J by 8 bases, with 9 bases between the two germline ends. The germline gives CDR1 LNHDA, CDR2 SQIVND (reference sequence). Per the authors' pipeline: Reference gene primer amplification gave nucleated cell count estimates. Generated by immunoSEQ multiplex PCR, the TCRdb table keeps only in-frame clones and is missing some. The V and J calls and the clone size are those of that table, but D and trimming were determined from the DNA. Of tens of thousands of clones listed, roughly 76% were seen once; the top ten hold about 26%.

Sequenced sample: peripheral blood. The source is a woman in her seventies with acute or convalescent COVID-19. This chain joins TRBV19 and TRBJ2-2; D call uncertain. The CDR3 here is CASQFAGELFF. The DNA of the CDR3 is TGTGCCAGTCAATTCGCGGGGGAGCTGTTTTTT.